This T cell receptor (beta chain) was sequenced during a study of blood T cell repertoires in COVID-19. Whole-study context: Samples taken during acute and convalescent COVID-19 were collected in the United States, Italy and Spain. The analysed material was cDNA or gDNA that came from T cells, B-cell-depleted T cells, or PBMCs.

This clone was recorded many times. CDR1 is SGHNT, CDR2 YYREEE, per germline (reference sequence). Trimming left V 2 bases short and J 3 bases short, with 15 bases between. This CDR3 is built from 15 residues. Per the authors' pipeline: Amplification of reference gene primers provided the estimated nucleated cell counts. Libraries were prepared by immunoSEQ multiplex PCR; TCRdb keeps only in-frame clonotypes and omits some of them. V and J calls and clone size are copied from that table; D and trimming were computed from the DNA. The repertoire holds 95,000 to 150,000 clones, approximately 71% seen once, with roughly 7.9% in the top ten.

The specimen was peripheral blood. The chain carries TRBV5-4 and TRBJ2-7, with D tentatively TRBD1 (6 bases). The TCR comes from a human donor in a cohort sampled during active COVID-19. The CDR3 is CASSFPGQEIYEQYF. The CDR3 DNA reads TGTGCCAGCAGCTTCCCGGGACAAGAGATCTACGAGCAGTACTTC.